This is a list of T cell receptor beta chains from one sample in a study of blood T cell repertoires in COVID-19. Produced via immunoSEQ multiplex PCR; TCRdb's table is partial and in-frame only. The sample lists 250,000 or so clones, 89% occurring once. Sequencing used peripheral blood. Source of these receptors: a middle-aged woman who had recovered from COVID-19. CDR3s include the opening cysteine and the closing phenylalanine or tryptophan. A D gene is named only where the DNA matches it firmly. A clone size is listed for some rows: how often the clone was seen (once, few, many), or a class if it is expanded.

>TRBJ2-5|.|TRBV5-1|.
CASSLVTGETQYF
TGCGCCAGCAGCTTGGTTACGGGAGAGACCCAGTACTTC
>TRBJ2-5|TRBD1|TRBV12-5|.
CASGLVPGQGEETQYF
TGTGCTAGTGGTTTGGTACCTGGACAGGGCGAAGAGACCCAGTACTTC
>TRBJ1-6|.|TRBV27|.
CASTLLSSYNSPLHF
TGTGCCAGCACGCTGTTGAGCTCCTATAATTCACCCCTCCACTTT
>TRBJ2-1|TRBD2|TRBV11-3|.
CASSSRTSGHNEQFF
TGTGCCAGCAGCTCCCGGACTAGCGGTCACAATGAGCAGTTCTTC
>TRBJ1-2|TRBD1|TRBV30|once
CAWSVGTGEADGYTF
TGTGCCTGGAGTGTAGGGACAGGGGAAGCGGATGGCTACACCTTC
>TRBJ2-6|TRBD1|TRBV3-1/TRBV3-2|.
CASSQGTGGSGANVLTF
TGTGCCAGCAGCCAAGGGACAGGTGGTTCTGGGGCCAACGTCCTGACTTTC
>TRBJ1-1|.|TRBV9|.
CASSPIRWGGNTEAFF
TGTGCCAGCAGCCCCATTCGGTGGGGGGGCAACACTGAAGCTTTCTTT
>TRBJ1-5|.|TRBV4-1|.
CASSQDFPGFQDAYSNQPQHF
TGCGCCAGCAGCCAAGATTTTCCAGGTTTTCAAGACGCGTATAGCAATCAGCCCCAGCATTTT
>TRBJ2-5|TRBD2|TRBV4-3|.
CASSQRTSGSGAETQYF
TGCGCCAGCAGCCAGAGGACTAGCGGGAGTGGGGCTGAGACCCAGTACTTC
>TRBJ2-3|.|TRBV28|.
CASSLTGSGDTQYF
TGTGCCAGCAGTTTAACTGGGTCCGGGGATACGCAGTATTTT
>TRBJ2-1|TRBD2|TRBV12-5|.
CATRKAGTTYNEQFF
TGTGCTACAAGAAAAGCGGGAACGACCTACAATGAGCAGTTCTTC
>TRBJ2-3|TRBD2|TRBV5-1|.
CASSSGDSTDTQYF
TGCGCCAGTTCTAGCGGGGATAGCACAGATACGCAGTATTTT
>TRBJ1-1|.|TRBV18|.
CASSPYLLGENTEAFF
TGTGCCAGCTCACCATATCTTCTAGGTGAGAACACTGAAGCTTTCTTT
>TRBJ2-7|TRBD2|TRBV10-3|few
CAISESRLAGYEQYF
TGTGCCATCAGTGAGTCTAGACTAGCGGGGTACGAGCAGTACTTC
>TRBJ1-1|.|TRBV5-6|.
CASSPSPYLRTEAFF
TGTGCCAGCAGCCCAAGTCCCTACCTGCGGACTGAAGCTTTCTTT
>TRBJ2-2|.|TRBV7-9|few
CASSSTQGVRELFF
TGTGCCAGCAGCTCAACCCAAGGGGTACGGGAGCTGTTTTTT
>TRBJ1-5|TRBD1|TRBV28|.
CASSGGQYSNQPQHF
TGTGCCAGCAGCGGGGGACAGTATTCCAATCAGCCCCAGCATTTT
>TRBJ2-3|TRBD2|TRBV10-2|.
CATLDGLAGSTDTQYF
TGCGCCACCCTCGACGGACTAGCGGGTTCCACAGATACGCAGTATTTT
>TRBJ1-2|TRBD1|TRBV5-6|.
CASSLGTGEGYTF
TGTGCCAGCAGCTTGGGGACAGGTGAAGGCTACACCTTC
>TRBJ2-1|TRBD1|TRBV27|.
CASSYFRDREQFF
TGTGCCAGCAGTTATTTCCGGGACAGGGAGCAGTTCTTC
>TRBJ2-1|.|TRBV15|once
CATSRESDNEQFF
TGTGCCACCAGCAGAGAGTCTGACAATGAGCAGTTCTTC
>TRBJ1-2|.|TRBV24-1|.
CATSGQGYGYTF
TGTGCCACCAGTGGTCAGGGCTATGGCTACACCTTC
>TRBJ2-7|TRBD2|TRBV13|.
CASSLGPAGGAWEQYF
TGTGCCAGCAGCTTAGGCCCAGCGGGGGGGGCGTGGGAGCAGTACTTC
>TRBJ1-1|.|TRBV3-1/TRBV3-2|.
CASSPAGQGGTEAFF
TGTGCCAGCAGCCCGGCGGGGCAGGGAGGCACTGAAGCTTTCTTT
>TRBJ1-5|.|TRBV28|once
CASSLWTGEGQPQHF
TGTGCCAGCAGTTTATGGACAGGAGAGGGTCAGCCCCAGCATTTT
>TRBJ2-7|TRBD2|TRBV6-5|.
CASSYATRGAEQYF
TGTGCCAGCAGTTACGCCACGCGGGGGGCGGAGCAGTACTTC
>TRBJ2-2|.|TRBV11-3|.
CASSLGRGELFF
TGTGCCAGCAGCTTGGGCCGCGGGGAGCTGTTTTTT
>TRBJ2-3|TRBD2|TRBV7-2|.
CASSLGLAGDTQYF
TGTGCCAGCAGCTTAGGACTAGCAGGGGATACGCAGTATTTT
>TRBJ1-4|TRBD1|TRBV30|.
CAWSAGRDRNEKLFF
TGTGCCTGGAGCGCGGGCCGGGACAGAAATGAAAAACTGTTTTTT
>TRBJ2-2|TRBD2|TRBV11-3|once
CASSLTLAGATGELFF
TGTGCCAGCAGCCTGACCCTAGCGGGAGCCACCGGGGAGCTGTTTTTT
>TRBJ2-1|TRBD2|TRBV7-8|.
CASSLGSGVSYNEQFF
TGTGCCAGCAGCTTAGGTAGCGGGGTCTCCTACAATGAGCAGTTCTTC
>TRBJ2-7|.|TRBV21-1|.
CASSKTTGAGGISYEQYF
TGTGCCAGCAGCAAAACAACCGGGGCCGGGGGGATTTCCTACGAGCAGTACTTC
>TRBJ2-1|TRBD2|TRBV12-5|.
CASGFLAGGYNEQFF
TGTGCTAGTGGTTTCTTAGCGGGGGGGTACAATGAGCAGTTCTTC
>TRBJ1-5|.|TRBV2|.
CASRSLSNQPQHF
TGTGCCAGCCGCTCACTTAGCAATCAGCCCCAGCATTTT
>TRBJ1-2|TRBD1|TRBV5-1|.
CASSLSTGDGYTF
TGCGCCAGCAGCTTGTCGACAGGGGATGGCTACACCTTC
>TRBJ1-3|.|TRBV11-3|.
CASSLEHGNTIYF
TGTGCCAGCAGCTTAGAACACGGAAACACCATATATTTT
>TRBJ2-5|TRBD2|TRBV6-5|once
CASSYSGGGNQETQYF
TGTGCCAGCAGTTACTCGGGGGGAGGGAACCAAGAGACCCAGTACTTC
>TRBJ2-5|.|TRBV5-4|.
CASSPPDQETQYF
TGTGCCAGCAGCCCCCCAGACCAAGAGACCCAGTACTTC
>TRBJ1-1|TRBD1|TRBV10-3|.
CATGRGLVTEAFF
TGTGCCACCGGCAGGGGGCTGGTCACTGAAGCTTTCTTT
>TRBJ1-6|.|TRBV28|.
CASTTPGSFSPLHF
TGTGCCAGCACTACACCCGGGTCCTTTTCACCCCTCCACTTT
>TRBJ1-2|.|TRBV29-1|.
CSGGSGEGYTF
TGCAGCGGGGGCTCGGGGGAAGGCTACACCTTC
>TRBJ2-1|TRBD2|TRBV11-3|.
CASPTGGRYNEQFF
TGTGCCAGCCCTACGGGAGGGAGGTACAATGAGCAGTTCTTC
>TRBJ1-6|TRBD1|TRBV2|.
CASTGRQGGSPLHF
TGTGCCAGCACCGGAAGGCAGGGGGGTTCACCCCTCCACTTT